This T cell receptor (beta chain) was captured in a study of cytomegalovirus exposure and HLA in healthy donors. In the study overall: Out of 300 to 500 genotyped donors, around 80% belonged to the Caucasian-associated ancestry cluster. Study conclusions and caveats: It was taken for granted in presence/absence analyses that sequencing depth across donors was roughly uniform. TCR association rates varied by HLA locus in a later analysis, with DRB1 highest and HLA-C lowest. The authors enumerated some 160 TCR beta chains as linked to cytomegalovirus.

Concerning this clone itself: Its antigen is not identified.

13 Jbeta primers and 60 Vbeta primers were used for the PCR. Libraries were prepared by immunoSEQ multiplex PCR; TCRdb keeps only in-frame clonotypes and omits some of them. The table shows around 160,000 clones, with 70% to 80% occurring only once. CDR1 is MNHEY, CDR2 SVGAGI, per germline. This CDR3 has 14 residues. V was trimmed by 0 bases and J by 8 bases, leaving 13 bases between them. Material: PBMCs. The sequence was obtained from a man aged 45-60 years in good health and CMV-seropositive. V is TRBV6-5 and J is TRBJ1-2; D gene uncertain. This CDR3 reads CASSYSKALGGYTF. The CDR3 DNA reads TGTGCCAGCAGTTACTCGAAGGCCCTAGGAGGCTACACCTTC.